This entry describes one T cell receptor beta chain. The sample originates from a study of technical replicates of blood from a few donors. The table came from immunoSEQ multiplex PCR; TCRdb's copy has only in-frame clones and leaves some out. The data show 95,000 to 100,000 clones, roughly 95% seen once. Germline CDR1 is SQVTM and CDR2 is ANQGSEA. This CDR3 is 13 amino acids long. V lost 7 bases to trimming and J lost 2 bases; unmatched junction nucleotides: 0. The chain uses TRBV29-1 and TRBJ2-1; 12 positions match TRBD2. The source is a human donor in good health. The sequenced material came from T cells isolated from PBMCs. The CDR3 nucleotides are TGCAGCGGGACTAGCGGGGCCTACAATGAGCAGTTCTTC. It specifies CSGTSGAYNEQFF.